A single sample is the source of the 17 T cell receptor beta chains below, sequenced in a study of T cells in Graves' hyperthyroidism and ophthalmopathy. Amplified regions were TCR beta CDR3 sequences from RNA transcripts. HTBI primers were the set used in a first-round RT-PCR of the TCR CDR3. TCRdb recomputed calls from the multiplex PCR reads with MiXCR, one row per CDR3 protein. In the table there are about 420,000 distinct CDR3 sequences, about 15% of which are singletons. Sequenced sample: blood. These receptors came from a woman aged 18-30 years with Graves' hyperthyroidism.

This clonotype was observed many times. The rearrangement links TRBV6-5 to TRBJ2-1, with TRBD2 as a possible D gene (6 bases). The germline V and J ends were trimmed by 0 bases and 8 bases, with 20 bases remaining between them. The CDR3 spans 17 residues. CDR1 is MNHEY and CDR2 is SVGAGI in the germline V gene. As DNA, the CDR3 is TGTGCCAGCAGTTACTCATTTGGGGGGACGGACCCCGATGAGCAGTTCTTC. Encoded protein: CASSYSFGGTDPDEQFF.

The CDR3 nucleotides are TGTGCCAGCAGCCGGACTAGCGGGGGAGAAGAGACCCAGTACTTC. It translates to CASSRTSGGEETQYF. The chain has TRBV3-1 and TRBJ2-5, with TRBD2 matching 13 bases. V gave up 4 bases and J gave up 3 bases; unmatched junction bases: 2. This CDR3 spans 15 amino acids. Germline V gene sequence: CDR1 LGHDT, CDR2 YNNKEL (reference sequence).

The rearrangement links TRBV24-1 to TRBJ1-2; no clear D gene. This CDR3 contains 21 residues. V was clipped by 7 bases and J by 2 bases, with 34 bases between them. In germline, CDR1 is KGHDR, CDR2 SFDVKD. The CDR3 reads CATSANPGENPYGGSNYGYTF. Written as DNA, the CDR3 is TGTGCCACCAGCGCCAATCCTGGGGAAAACCCCTACGGAGGATCAAACTATGGCTACACCTTC.

Concerning this clonotype: A clone one base away is much larger, so this may be a read error. V and J are TRBV7-9 and TRBJ1-4; a possible D gene is TRBD1 (6 bases). Germline-derived CDR1 and CDR2 are SEHNR and FQNEAQ (reference sequence). The CDR3 loop spans 22 amino acids. Here the CDR3 DNA reads TGTGCCAGCAGCTTACCCCCTGGACAGCCCGACCGATATGGCGCAACTAGTGAAAAACTGTTTTTT. Protein sequence: CASSLPPGQPDRYGATSEKLFF.

This clonotype was detected ten times or more. The V call is TRBV10-3, the J call TRBJ2-3; no clear D gene. The CDR3 contains 14 residues. The ends were cut back, 7 bases at V and 0 bases at J, with 11 bases in the middle. Germline V gene sequence: CDR1 ENHRY, CDR2 SYGVKD. The CDR3 region has the DNA TGTGCCATCAACCCCGAGACTAGCACAGATACGCAGTATTTT. It encodes CAINPETSTDTQYF.

The sample holds many counts of this clonotype. The rearrangement links TRBV20-1 to TRBJ2-3; no firm D call. V was pared by 0 bases and J by 0 bases, with 4 bases between. This CDR3 spans 13 amino acids. Germline V gives CDR1 DFQATT, CDR2 SNEGSKA (reference sequence). The CDR3 sequence is CSARDLSTDTQYF. In DNA form, the CDR3 reads TGCAGTGCTAGAGACTTAAGCACAGATACGCAGTATTTT.

This clonotype appeared many times. The gene calls are TRBV10-1 and TRBJ2-1; 8 bases line up with TRBD2. This CDR3 spans 15 amino acids. The ends lost 2 bases at V and 8 bases at J; junction bases unmatched: 8. CDR1 is WNHNN and CDR2 is SYGVQD in the germline V gene (reference sequence). The CDR3: CASSEGGLGEDEQFF. DNA of the CDR3: TGCGCCAGCAGTGAGGGGGGACTAGGAGAAGATGAGCAGTTCTTC.

The V and J genes are TRBV6-2 or TRBV6-3 and TRBJ2-1; TRBD1 aligns across 7 bases. CDR3 size: 13 residues. The V gene end was trimmed by 6 bases and the J gene end by 3 bases; junction bases not matched to a gene: 2. Germline V gives CDR1 MNHEY, CDR2 SVGEGT. The DNA of the CDR3 is TGTGCCAGCAGACGGACAGGCTACAATGAGCAGTTCTTC. It encodes CASRRTGYNEQFF.

A few counts support this clonotype. The gene calls are TRBV6-1 and TRBJ1-2; TRBD1 is a possible D gene (5 bases). There are 15 residues in the CDR3. The V end lost 2 bases, the J end lost 0 bases, and 10 bases lay between the germline ends. The V gene's germline CDR1 is MNHNS and CDR2 SASEGT. DNA for the CDR3: TGTGCCAGCAGTGAACCCTCGGGGGCTAACTATGGCTACACCTTC. Protein: CASSEPSGANYGYTF.

The rearrangement uses TRBV9 and TRBJ2-5, with 12 bases matching TRBD2. With 3 bases clipped from V and 1 base from J, the junction kept 4 bases outside the gene matches. Germline loops: CDR1 SGDLS, CDR2 YYNGEE. CDR3 length equals 16 residues. The CDR3 DNA is TGTGCCAGCAGCGACAGGACTAGCGGGATCCAAGAGACCCAGTACTTC. Encoded protein: CASSDRTSGIQETQYF.

This clonotype was recorded a few times. V and J are TRBV11-3 and TRBJ2-2; weak D call: TRBD2 (5 bases). The CDR3 loop spans 15 amino acids. CDR1 and CDR2 (germline): SGHNT, YENEEA. The V end lost 5 bases, the J end lost 2 bases, and 12 bases lay between the germline ends. The CDR3 sequence is CASSPRTSNTGELFF. The DNA of the CDR3 is TGTGCCAGCAGCCCCCGCACTAGTAACACCGGGGAGCTGTTTTTT.

The V call is TRBV12-3 or TRBV12-4, the J call TRBJ1-1; D call uncertain. V was shortened by 2 bases and J by 5 bases, with 6 bases between the two germline ends. CDR3 size: 12 residues. DNA for the CDR3: TGTGCCAGCAGTTTAATCTCGACTGAAGCTTTCTTT. It translates to CASSLISTEAFF.

This clonotype was found many times. This sequence joins TRBV6-6 and TRBJ2-5, with D possibly being TRBD1 or TRBD2 (5 bases each). Germline loops: CDR1 MNHNY, CDR2 SVGAGI (reference sequence). The CDR3 runs to 13 residues. With 3 bases removed from V and 4 bases from J, the gap between germline ends came to 9 bases. This CDR3 reads CASSYFGGETQYF. The CDR3 nucleotides read TGTGCCAGCAGTTATTTTGGGGGAGAGACCCAGTACTTC.

This clonotype came up a few times. The chain links TRBV6-1 to TRBJ1-4, with D perhaps matching TRBD1 (5 bases). In germline, CDR1 is MNHNS, CDR2 SASEGT. V lost 5 bases to trimming and J lost 4 bases, with 11 bases between them. The CDR3 extends over 14 amino acids. CDR3 protein: CASSPRDDNEKLFF. CDR3 coding DNA: TGTGCCAGCAGTCCCCGGGACGATAATGAAAAACTGTTTTTT.

There are many counts of this clonotype. The rearrangement links TRBV7-8 to TRBJ1-5; no firm D call. The CDR3 covers 14 residues. Germline V lookup: CDR1 SGHVS, CDR2 FQNEAQ. V gave up 3 bases and J gave up 4 bases, with 10 bases separating them. CDR3 bases: TGTGCCAGCAGCTTGGAAGGTGGAAATCAGCCCCAGCATTTT. This sequence encodes CASSLEGGNQPQHF. Combining the CDR3 with reference TRBV7-8 and TRBJ1-5 gives the whole variable domain GAGVSQSPRYKVAKRGQDVALRCDPISGHVSLFWYQQALGQGPEFLTYFQNEAQLDKSGLPSDRFFAERPEGSVSTLKIQRTQQEDSAVYLCASSLEGGNQPQHFGDGTRLSIL.

The sample holds a few counts of this clonotype. The chain combines TRBV7-9 with TRBJ1-2; unclear D gene. Trimming cost V 1 base and J 8 bases, with 11 bases left between them. The germline CDR1 and CDR2 sequences are SEHNR and FQNEAQ (reference sequence). The CDR3 is made up of 13 amino acids. The CDR3 protein is CASSLGERGGYTF. The DNA for the CDR3 is TGTGCCAGCAGCTTAGGGGAGCGTGGCGGCTACACCTTC.

This clonotype was counted many times. This chain links TRBV11-2 with TRBJ2-3; 7 positions agree with TRBD1. The CDR3 extends over 15 amino acids. V lost 5 bases and J lost 3; bases outside the gene matches: 8. The V gene's germline CDR1 is SGHAT and CDR2 FQNNGV. CDR3 amino acids: CASSIRGQGTDTQYF. DNA for the CDR3: TGTGCCAGCAGCATTAGGGGGCAGGGGACAGATACGCAGTATTTT.